This T cell receptor (beta chain) was recorded in a study of cytomegalovirus exposure and HLA in healthy donors (dated by TCRdb to about 2017). Turning to the overall study: An earlier analysis of some 620 of the donors reported about 280 Gb of sequence data and 117 million unique TCR beta sequences obtained from about 179 million T cells. To study patterns of TCR occurrence, a later analysis re-analyzed previously published TCR beta repertoires from around 660 donors and added high-resolution HLA genotyping. Donor age, sex, ethnicity and CMV serostatus were compiled together with the repertoire data. The number of typed donors differed by locus: about 629-640 for A, B, C, DRB1 and DQB1; approximately 520 for DQA1; around 580 for DPA1; and some 450 for DPB1. Besides the first cohort of about 730 subjects, a separate validation cohort made up of some 110 different subjects was used. Of the approximately 370 genotyped donors, 81% were placed in the genetic ancestry cluster associated with self-reported Caucasian donors. About 300 gigabases of sequencing data and 70 million to 100 million unique TCR sequences were included in an early release covering about 700 HLA-typed donors. To predict cytomegalovirus infection status, the study brought together high-throughput TCR immunosequencing, statistical association of individual TCRs with disease status, and machine learning. All discovery cohort repertoires had been generated using a single sequencing platform. The study aimed to test whether signatures of past pathogen exposure could be identified by cataloging public T cell receptors. A later genetic analysis took genome-wide SNP genotypes for about 65% of the 666 donors and used that subset as a discovery cohort. Class I and class II HLA loci were covered by the typing at four-digit resolution. Rather than using new phenotypic data, the later analysis identified candidate immune exposures from TCR beta sequences and from how often those sequences occurred across donors. Because of strong linkage in the cohort, four or five DR-DQ haplotypes were treated as single units for association and clustering. Among roughly 400 genotyped donors of the cohort, an average of about 240,000 unique TCR beta nucleotide sequences were sequenced per donor, around a sixth of them non-productive. To decide whether each TCR beta V gene segment behaved as functional or pseudogenic, an earlier analysis of approximately 620 of the donors relied on high-throughput TCR beta sequencing. The study profiled the T cell repertoires of more than 500 subjects by immunosequencing and related them to cytomegalovirus serostatus. The full study reports these points: At a false discovery rate of 0.05, a later analysis linked roughly 17,000 TCR beta sequences to specific HLA alleles. Linkage disequilibrium might explain the correlated functional status among segregating V segments, but an unknown experimental factor could not be ruled out. In a later analysis, HLA-associated TCR beta chains showed more clonal expansion and lower generation probabilities than non-associated chains that were equally common. The classifier was reported to diagnose cytomegalovirus status with high specificity and sensitivity in both the original cohort and the validation cohort. The authors suggested that the approach could potentially be extended to other disease states and immunological phenotypes. A further reported finding was that TCR beta sequences accurately predicted the HLA-A and HLA-B alleles for most subjects in the first cohort. In the study, around 150 TCR beta chains were listed as associated with cytomegalovirus. In a later analysis, several top co-occurrence clusters were reported to appear linked to parvovirus B19, influenza, CMV and Epstein-Barr virus. In vitro tests confirmed that a few of the cytomegalovirus-associated TCR beta chains recognize cytomegalovirus antigens. In a later analysis, the rate of TCR association differed among HLA loci, with DRB1 alleles having the most associated TCRs and HLA-C alleles having the fewest. A cluster of highly shared sequence variants was judged likely to represent a technical artifact of the sequencing pipeline. The earlier analysis of approximately 560 of the donors excluded some 16 rarely observed V segments, including chromosome 9 orphons, because counts were too low. An association between a missense DCLRE1C variant and V-gene and J-gene trimming of TCR beta chains was found in a later genetic analysis and replicated in an independent cohort. In a later genetic analysis, fewer N-insertions in productive TCRs were reported among donors in an Asian-associated ancestry cluster than the approximately 710-donor mean. Some IMGT-functional V segments, including TRBV6-2 and TRBV6-3, could not be told apart with the 87-base-pair reads, so those segments were excluded. When HLA alleles, especially DR and DQ, strongly co-occurred, TCR associations were difficult to assign to individual alleles. In this cohort, only TCR beta chains were sequenced, and detectable features were limited by the absence of alpha or paired-chain data. The only immune exposure information available for the cohort was CMV serostatus. Roughly uniform sequencing depth across donors was assumed in presence/absence analyses, although this assumption may not hold. An earlier analysis of approximately 600 of the donors showed that most TCR beta V segments appeared in productive rearrangements either about 90% or about 30% of the time, which broadly matched IMGT annotations. Most TCR sequences were observed very rarely across donors, whereas some public TCRs were present in many individuals. Because some donors lacked HLA typing at each locus, the association tests relied only on the typed subset. According to a later analysis, most CMV-associated TCR beta chains appeared to be HLA-restricted, and the HLA associations seemed to be driven largely by CMV exposure.

Points on this clone: Its antigen remains unidentified. No clone much larger than this one lies a single base away; base qualities are absent.

The library came from the immunoSEQ multiplex PCR assay. For the multiplex PCR, a mixture combining 60 forward primers for TCR Vbeta segments and 13 reverse primers for TCR Jbeta segments was used. The CDR3 region of rearranged TCR beta genes was amplified from genomic DNA with a multiplex PCR assay. The Illumina HiSeq System was used to sequence the amplified TCR beta libraries as 87-base-pair reads. Under the source paper's analysis protocol: A later analysis tallied roughly 80 million unique TCR beta chains across the 700 or so repertoires, and approximately 11 million of those chains were shared by two or more donors. Raw reads were error-corrected and collapsed into unique sequences with a nearest-neighbor algorithm that merged closely related sequences to remove PCR and sequencing errors. CDR3 sequences were aligned to IMGT reference sequences to assign V, D and J gene segments. Each retained sequence needed at least a six-nucleotide match to both a V gene segment and a J gene segment. A rearrangement was called productive if the CDR3 had no stop codons and remained in frame with V and J, and every other rearrangement was called non-productive. Following IMGT convention, CDR3 was defined as the stretch from the second conserved V-encoded cysteine to the conserved J-encoded phenylalanine. The earlier analysis of 550 to 650 of the donors excluded any sequence lacking an unambiguous match to a single V gene segment. In an earlier analysis of some 590 of the donors, a V segment was called functional when productive rearrangements were above 56.7%, and segregating when the standard deviation between donors exceeded 5%. A statistical classification framework was built for diagnosing cytomegalovirus status from the catalog of TCR beta chain sequences. V and J gene assignment, in a later analysis, came from comparing TCR nucleotide sequences with IMGT/GENE-DB human TR gene sequences. Using the TCRdist pipeline, a later analysis assigned CDR3 sequences along with most-parsimonious VDJ recombination scenarios. In a later analysis, every TCR beta chain was defined by the combination of its CDR3 amino acid sequence and its V-gene family, and reads without a unique V-gene family were dropped. A later analysis removed 600 or so highly shared, low-generation-probability nucleotide sequences to deal with suspected cross-contamination and a sequencing artifact. In a later analysis, a clonal expansion index was calculated for each public chain from normalized within-repertoire ranks of inferred template counts. In a later analysis, generation probabilities were computed using a VDJ recombination model fitted to out-of-frame rearrangements, and the results were checked against IGoR. In a later analysis, TCR-TCR, TCR-HLA and TCR-CMV co-occurrence was scored with hypergeometric tests, and a repertoire-size bias correction was applied to TCR pairs. In a later analysis, false discovery rates were estimated by permuting HLA or CMV assignments 20 times. In a later analysis, co-occurring TCRs were grouped using DBSCAN, and TCRdist sequence similarity was added for clustering within HLA-allele-positive subsets. Repertoires with fewer than 30,000 or more than 120,000 public chains, plus five repertoires with anomalous nucleotide sharing, were excluded from co-occurrence clustering. This is the immuneACCESS table as TCRdb keeps it, with only in-frame sequences that have V and J called. A part of the clones is gone; compared with another copy, unresolved V genes explain less than half, and the rest is unexplained. That table gives V, J and clone size, and the DNA gave D and trimming. The sample table lists more than 150,000 clones, 82% of them with a count of one. The top ten clonotypes cover about 1.5% of the sample.

The cohort comprised approximately 700 healthy bone marrow donors. At the time of sampling, all cohort members were nominally healthy, though unrecorded immune exposures were likely present. The donor tested CMV seronegative, placing the donor among the approximately 360 seronegative members of the cohort. Every donor gave a peripheral blood sample, and the peripheral blood mononuclear cells from that sample were used for TCR beta sequencing. The Qiagen DNeasy Blood Extraction Kit was used to extract genomic DNA from the blood cell samples. V and J lose 3 bases and 2 bases, and a span of 9 bases separates them. CDR1 and CDR2, looked up from the germline V gene, are SQVTM and ANQGSEA. The CDR3 goes from the cysteine to the phenylalanine over 13 residues. CDR3 DNA only is kept here, 39 bases in frame from base 1.

Sequenced material: PBMCs. The rearranged segments are TRBV29-1 and TRBJ2-3; matching of 5 bases hints at TRBD1 as the D gene. This TCR derives from a man aged 40-50 years in good health and CMV-seronegative. The CDR3 protein: CSVDREATDTQYF. The base sequence is TGCAGCGTTGACAGGGAAGCCACAGATACGCAGTATTTT.